The 6 T cell receptor beta chains below all came from one sample that was sequenced in a study of radiotherapy plus CTLA-4 blockade in lung cancer. Libraries were prepared by immunoSEQ multiplex PCR; TCRdb keeps only in-frame clonotypes and omits some of them. Here the sample spans roughly 42,000 clones, roughly 60% being singletons. Material: peripheral blood, obtained from a patient treated with radiotherapy plus ipilimumab. These receptors all stem from a human donor with non-small cell lung cancer who had a partial response to radiotherapy plus ipilimumab.

This clone was counted between two and nine times. The J gene is TRBJ2-5, the V gene TRBV5-1; D possibly corresponds to TRBD1 (6 bases). V lost 0 bases to trimming and J lost 4 bases, with 10 bases between them. The CDR3 contains 14 residues. Germline V gene data show CDR1 as SGHRS and CDR2 as YFSETQ. The CDR3 spells CASSLGGGRETQYF. CDR3 bases: TGCGCCAGCAGCTTGGGAGGGGGTCGAGAGACCCAGTACTTC.

This clone showed up just a few times. The J gene is TRBJ2-7, the V gene TRBV6-1, with a tentative D call TRBD2 (7 bases). V lost 8 bases, J lost 4 bases, and 18 bases lay in between. The CDR3 length is 14 residues. Germline-derived CDR1 and CDR2 are MNHNS and SASEGT. CDR3 nucleotides: TGTGCCAGCTCCCCGCGGAGGGGGGGATACGAGCAGTACTTC. Translating it yields CASSPRRGGYEQYF.

V and J are TRBV27 and TRBJ1-1, with a weak D call TRBD1 (6 bases). Looked up from germline, CDR1 is MNHEY and CDR2 is SMNVEV (reference sequence). The V gene lost 3 bases and the J gene lost 6 bases, with 14 bases spanning the gap. The CDR3 has 14 residues. CDR3 residues: CASSFIGEGAEAFF. CDR3 nucleotides: TGTGCCAGCAGTTTCATTGGGGAGGGGGCTGAAGCTTTCTTT.

This rearrangement joins TRBV4-2 to TRBJ1-2; TRBD1 is a possible D gene (6 bases). The CDR3 totals 15 residues. The germline V gene has CDR1 LGHNA and CDR2 YNFKEQ. Trimming took off 0 bases at V and 4 bases at J, with 12 bases between the two ends. CDR3 DNA: TGTGCCAGCAGCCAAGAATTCTTGGACAGCTATGGCTACACCTTC. Its protein product is CASSQEFLDSYGYTF.

The V gene is TRBV7-6, the J gene TRBJ2-7, with 9 bases lining up with TRBD1. V was clipped by 3 bases and J by 4 bases; unmatched bases: 1. Germline-derived CDR1 and CDR2 are SGHVS and FNYEAQ. The CDR3 extends over 13 amino acids. CDR3 amino acids: CASSLTGGYEQYF. CDR3 nucleotide sequence: TGTGCCAGCAGCTTGACAGGGGGATACGAGCAGTACTTC.

In this sample, this clone turned up a few times. The CDR3 nucleotides read TGTGCCAGCACCCTCGGACTGGAAGAGACCCAGTACTTC. It translates to CASTLGLEETQYF. The rearrangement joins TRBV6-5 to TRBJ2-5, with TRBD2 as a possible D gene (5 bases). The CDR3 length is 13 residues. Germline V gene sequence: CDR1 MNHEY, CDR2 SVGAGI. V dropped 7 bases and J dropped 3 bases, with 12 bases sitting between them.